This T cell receptor (beta chain) was found in a study of blood T cell repertoires in COVID-19. On the study more broadly: Researchers got acute and convalescent COVID-19 samples from the United States, Italy and Spain. The cDNA or gDNA used as material had been derived from T cells, B-cell-depleted T cells, or PBMCs.

V lost 1 base and J lost 2, with 5 bases in between. The V gene's germline CDR1 is SEHNR and CDR2 FQNEAQ (reference sequence). The length of the CDR3 is 13 residues. Under the authors' procedure: Reference gene primers were amplified, and this amplification served to estimate nucleated cell counts. The repertoire was sequenced with immunoSEQ multiplex PCR; TCRdb's copy has only in-frame clones and lacks some. V, J and clone size are taken as reported in that table, and D and trimming were inferred from the DNA itself. The sample has about 330,000 clones, approximately 85% seen once. The chain carries TRBV7-9 and TRBJ1-2; no firm D call. This clonotype was obtained from a human donor in a cohort sampled during active COVID-19. Sequencing was done on a sample of peripheral blood. The CDR3 reads CASSLGGNYGYTF. CDR3 bases: TGTGCCAGCAGCTTAGGAGGAAACTATGGCTACACCTTC.